This is a list of T cell receptor beta chains from one sample in a study of T-cell memory formation after mild COVID-19. TCRdb re-derived calls from the 5' RACE reads in MiXCR, one entry per CDR3 protein. Among 350,000 to 500,000 distinct CDR3 sequences listed, 20% to 25% were seen once. The specimen sequenced was PBMCs or a T cell subset sorted from them (not recorded which). These receptors came from an adult woman who had mild COVID-19 (a few samples of this study predate the infection). Cell type and time point are not known. The CDR3 runs from the conserved cysteine through the conserved F or W. D genes are given only for firm matches. Rows may omit the clone size; those that give it use once, few, many or a size class.

>NA|NA|TRBV3-1|TRBJ2-3
TGTGCCAGCAGCCCCTGGACCGCAGAAGTTGGCACAGATACGCAGTATTTT
CASSPWTAEVGTDTQYF
>TRBD1|many|TRBV7-2|TRBJ2-1
TGTGCCAGCAGCCGGGACAGCTACAATGAGCAGTTCTTC
CASSRDSYNEQFF
>NA|few|TRBV7-9|TRBJ1-1
TGTGCCAGCAGCTTAGGCCTCGAGGACGCCCTTCGGGCTTTCTTT
CASSLGLEDALRAFF
>TRBD2|NA|TRBV9|TRBJ2-1
TGTGCCAGCAGCGTAGCTACTGGGGGGGATGAGCAGTTCTTC
CASSVATGGDEQFF
>TRBD2|NA|TRBV7-6|TRBJ2-1
TGTGCCAGCAGCTTAGCGCTTTGGACTAGCGGGAATACCTACAATGAGCAGTTCTTC
CASSLALWTSGNTYNEQFF
>NA|many|TRBV7-9|TRBJ2-3
TGTGCCAGCAGCCTTCAGGGCGGCGCAGATACGCAGTATTTT
CASSLQGGADTQYF
>NA|NA|TRBV27|TRBJ1-2
TGTGCCAGCAGTTACCAGGGTAGCTATGGCTACACCTTC
CASSYQGSYGYTF
>NA|NA|TRBV19|TRBJ2-7
TGTGCCAGTAGTATTAGCCAGTCCTACGAGCAGTACTTC
CASSISQSYEQYF
>TRBD1|NA|TRBV5-1|TRBJ2-7
TGCGCCAGCAGCTTTACCGGGACAGGGGGCAACTACGAGCAGTACTTC
CASSFTGTGGNYEQYF
>TRBD1|NA|TRBV6-2/TRBV6-3|TRBJ2-7
TGTGCCAGCAGTTTGACAGGGTTCGAGCAGTACTTC
CASSLTGFEQYF
>NA|NA|TRBV11-3|TRBJ2-1
TGTGCCAGCAGCTTAGAGAGGGCGGGCCCTCAGCAGTTCTTC
CASSLERAGPQQFF
>TRBD1|few|TRBV30|TRBJ2-7
TGTGCCTGGGCTCCGGGACAGACCTACGAGCAGTACTTC
CAWAPGQTYEQYF
>NA|few|TRBV6-1|TRBJ2-7
TGTGCCAGCAGTGAAGGGACGGAGAGCTCCTACGAGCAGTACTTC
CASSEGTESSYEQYF
>NA|NA|TRBV12-3/TRBV12-4|TRBJ2-5
TGTGCCAGCTCCTCAGCCGCGGCGACCCAGTACTTC
CASSSAAATQYF
>NA|NA|TRBV24-1|TRBJ2-1
TGTGCCACCAGTGATTGGGCCCAAATCAAGCAGTTCTTC
CATSDWAQIKQFF
>NA|few|TRBV3-1|TRBJ2-7
TGTGCCAGCAGCCAATACAGGGATCACGAGCAGTACTTC
CASSQYRDHEQYF
>TRBD1|few|TRBV12-3/TRBV12-4|TRBJ2-1
TGTGCCAGCACGACAGGGGGCGATGAGCAGTTCTTC
CASTTGGDEQFF
>TRBD2|many|TRBV11-2|TRBJ2-1
TGTGCCAGCAGCTTACTAGCGGGAGGGTACAATGAGCAGTTCTTC
CASSLLAGGYNEQFF
>NA|NA|TRBV4-2|TRBJ2-3
TGTGCCAGCAGCCAAGAAGCGGATACGCAGTATTTT
CASSQEADTQYF
>TRBD2|NA|TRBV12-3/TRBV12-4|TRBJ2-1
TGTGCCAGCAGTTTGACTAGCGGGAGGTTCAATGAGCAGTTCTTC
CASSLTSGRFNEQFF
>NA|NA|TRBV5-1|TRBJ2-2
TGCGCCAGCAGCATCGCGAGGGGCAACAGGGCTCGGACCGGGGAGCTGTTTTTT
CASSIARGNRARTGELFF
>NA|NA|TRBV7-9|TRBJ2-4
TGTGCCAGCAGCTCTAACCGACAGGTCCCGGTGGACATTCAGTACTTC
CASSSNRQVPVDIQYF
>TRBD2|NA|TRBV5-4|TRBJ2-2
TGTGCCAGCAGCCCGTGGACTAGCGGGGGCCCCGGGGAGCTGTTTTTT
CASSPWTSGGPGELFF
>NA|few|TRBV3-1|TRBJ1-3
TGTGCCAGCAGCCAATCTGGCAGGAGCTCTGGAAACACCATATATTTT
CASSQSGRSSGNTIYF